Described below is a single T cell receptor (beta chain) sequence and its context. Antigen specificity is unknown. Sample treatment: 10-day PBMC culture with coronavirus spike peptide pools or control peptides (ViraFEST assay). The unexposed donor's CD4+ T cells were collected before the COVID-19 pandemic (2011-2018). These data originate in a study of vaccination and CD4 T cells after COVID-19. Overall study: Four females and six males made up the convalescents, two of whom were Hispanic. Diagnosis preceded the drawing of post-COVID samples by a median approximately 96 days (range 35 to 161). Study-level points and caveats: Rising from around 20 to 38, the median of SARS-CoV-2-reactive clonotypes did not change significantly.

Trimming took off 7 bases at V and 6 bases at J, with 12 bases between the two ends. This CDR3 has 13 residues. The germline V gene encodes CDR1 SNHLY and CDR2 FYNNEI. The Oncomine TCR Beta short-read assay generated sequence data from the DNA of cultured CD4+ T cells. From cultured CD4+ T cells, genomic DNA was extracted. TCRdb called the PCR reads again in MiXCR, with one record for every CDR3 protein. The sample consists of about 6,700 distinct CDR3 sequences, 25% to 30% of them appearing once. The sequence derives from a human donor in good health. Sequencing was carried out using CD4+ T cells from blood, cultured in vitro. The V gene is TRBV2, the J gene TRBJ1-4; D is ambiguous. The CDR3, as DNA: TGTGCCAGCAAAGGGCAGCCCGATGAAAAACTGTTTTTT. Translation: CASKGQPDEKLFF.